Below are 22 T cell receptor beta chains sequenced from a single sample in a study of cytomegalovirus exposure and HLA in healthy donors. The primer mix had 60 Vbeta and 13 Jbeta primers. Here immunoSEQ multiplex PCR was the method, and the copy in TCRdb shows in-frame clones only, minus some. There are around 120,000 clones in the sample; approximately 85% occur only once, and roughly 12% lies in the top ten. The specimen was PBMCs. The receptors originated from a male donor in good health and CMV-seropositive.

In its sample, this clone was seen a few times. The genes are TRBV25-1 and TRBJ2-7, with D perhaps matching TRBD2 (6 bases). Looked up from germline, CDR1 is MGHDK and CDR2 is SYGVNS. The V end lost 4 bases, the J end lost 3 bases, and 13 bases lay between the germline ends. The CDR3 is 14 amino acids. The CDR3 DNA reads TGTGCCAGCAGTGCGGGGGTCGTTCTCTACGAGCAGTACTTC. Translating it yields CASSAGVVLYEQYF.

V and J are TRBV10-3 and TRBJ2-7, with 8 positions matching TRBD2. The V gene's germline CDR1 is ENHRY and CDR2 SYGVKD. This CDR3 is built from 14 residues. Trimming took 6 bases from V and 2 from J; bases not matched to a gene: 6. Written as DNA, the CDR3 is TGTGCCATCAGGGTCGGGGGGGACGCCTACGAGCAGTACTTC. Protein sequence: CAIRVGGDAYEQYF.

This chain joins TRBV11-1 and TRBJ2-5; D ambiguous. CDR1 is SGHAT and CDR2 is FQDESV in the germline V gene (reference sequence). This CDR3 has 13 amino acids. Trimming pared 5 bases from V and 1 base from J, leaving 8 bases between. The CDR3 DNA sequence: TGTGCCAGCAGCCGCGTGTCCCAAGAGACCCAGTACTTC. It codes for CASSRVSQETQYF.

This clone showed up just a few times. V gene TRBV15 combines with J gene TRBJ2-1; 13 nucleotides agree with TRBD2. J was trimmed by 9 bases and V by 0 bases; bases with no gene match: 8. The length of the CDR3 is 17 residues. CDR1 and CDR2 from the germline V gene are LNHNV and YYDKDF (reference sequence). CDR3 coding DNA: TGTGCCACCAGCAGAGAAGTAACGGGACTAGCGGGACTTGAGCAGTTCTTC. Its translation: CATSREVTGLAGLEQFF.

The gene calls are TRBV5-6 and TRBJ2-1; 9 nucleotides match TRBD2. Trimming removed 3 bases from V and 6 bases from J; junction bases left unmatched: 10. The CDR3 contains 16 residues. Germline V CDR1 and CDR2: SGHDT, YYEEEE. The CDR3 DNA follows: TGTGCCAGCAGCTCGGTCTGGCGGGAGGGTGGCAATGAGCAGTTCTTC. Residues: CASSSVWREGGNEQFF.

This clone was recorded once. V usage is TRBV28 and J usage is TRBJ2-7, with 9 bases aligning to TRBD1. Germline V gives CDR1 MDHEN, CDR2 SYDVKM. The CDR3 is 15 residues long. The V gene end was trimmed by 0 bases and the J gene end by 1 base; junction bases not matched to a gene: 1. The CDR3 nucleotides read TGTGCCAGCAGTTTATGGGGACAGGGTTCCTACGAGCAGTACTTC. This encodes CASSLWGQGSYEQYF.

This clone was counted a single time. The chain recombines TRBV7-3 with TRBJ1-2; D remains unclear. The V gene lost 1 base and the J gene lost 2 bases, with 5 bases spanning the gap. Germline CDR1 reads SGHTA; CDR2 reads FQGTGA. This CDR3 region has 13 residues. CDR3 DNA sequence: TGTGCCAGCAGCTTAAACTCAAACTATGGCTACACCTTC. It translates to CASSLNSNYGYTF.

This clone was seen more than once but under ten times. This rearrangement joins TRBV28 to TRBJ2-1; D is uncertain. The CDR3 consists of 13 residues. Germline CDR1 is MDHEN and CDR2 is SYDVKM. V was trimmed by 6 bases and J by 9 bases, leaving 15 bases between them. The CDR3: CASRLTLGREQFF. Written as DNA, the CDR3 is TGTGCCAGCAGGCTCACCCTAGGTCGTGAGCAGTTCTTC.

The J gene is TRBJ2-7, the V gene TRBV5-4, with 10 bases lining up with TRBD1. Germline assignment: CDR1 SGHNT and CDR2 YYREEE (reference sequence). V shed 7 bases, J shed 4 bases, and the junction held 5 bases outside the gene matches. The CDR3 spans 13 residues. CDR3 sequence: CASEGQGNYEQYF. The CDR3 DNA sequence: TGTGCCAGCGAGGGACAGGGGAATTACGAGCAGTACTTC.

This clone was seen a handful of times. This chain uses TRBV9 with TRBJ2-1; TRBD2 matches at 7 bases. This CDR3 region has 15 residues. Germline values: CDR1 SGDLS, CDR2 YYNGEE. V dropped 4 bases and J dropped 11; count of bases not matched to a gene: 15. Here the CDR3 reads CASSPSPGAGLKQFF. CDR3 coding DNA: TGTGCCAGCAGCCCGAGTCCCGGAGCGGGATTGAAGCAGTTCTTC.

This chain joins TRBV5-1 and TRBJ2-3; 7 bases fit TRBD2. This CDR3 contains 17 residues. Per germline, CDR1 SGHRS and CDR2 YFSETQ. The ends lost 0 bases at V and 1 base at J; junction bases unmatched: 8. CDR3: CASSLEDSGPGTDTQYF. CDR3 bases: TGCGCCAGCAGCTTGGAAGATAGCGGGCCAGGCACAGATACGCAGTATTTT.

V usage is TRBV13 and J usage is TRBJ1-1, with 9 bases identical to TRBD1. Germline assignment: CDR1 PRHDT and CDR2 FYEKMQ (reference sequence). This CDR3 spans 15 amino acids. With 6 bases clipped from V and 3 bases from J, the junction kept 8 bases outside the gene matches. CDR3 in amino acids: CASRSDRGGDTEAFF. The CDR3 bases are TGTGCCAGCAGATCGGACAGGGGTGGGGACACTGAAGCTTTCTTT.

This clone was observed once. Here the CDR3 DNA reads TGTGCCAGTAGTATCTTAAGCGGGTCCACTCCGAATGAGCAGTTCTTC. It specifies CASSILSGSTPNEQFF. The chain joins TRBV19 to TRBJ2-1; a possible D gene is TRBD2 (6 bases). The germline V gene has CDR1 LNHDA and CDR2 SQIVND (reference sequence). This CDR3 has 16 residues. Trimming took off 3 bases at V and 7 bases at J, with 19 bases between the two ends.

The chain is built from TRBV19 and TRBJ1-2; TRBD1 matches 9 bases. This CDR3 is built from 15 residues. The germline V gene encodes CDR1 LNHDA and CDR2 SQIVND (reference sequence). Germline trimming cut 3 bases from V and 3 bases from J; bases unmatched to any gene: 5. The DNA of the CDR3 is TGTGCCAGTAGTATTGGGACAGGGAGAGACTATGGCTACACCTTC. Protein product: CASSIGTGRDYGYTF.

The rearrangement uses TRBV9 and TRBJ2-7; 14 bases are a match to TRBD2. This CDR3 is built from 17 residues. J was trimmed by 5 bases and V by 0 bases; bases with no gene match: 7. Germline V gene sequence: CDR1 SGDLS, CDR2 YYNGEE. Here the CDR3 reads CASSVGGLAGGEDEQYF. CDR3 nucleotide sequence: TGTGCCAGCAGCGTAGGCGGACTAGCGGGAGGCGAGGACGAGCAGTACTTC.

The chain employs TRBV9 and TRBJ1-4; 7 bases align to TRBD1. The germline V gene has CDR1 SGDLS and CDR2 YYNGEE. The CDR3 contains 15 residues. J lost 4 bases, V lost 3 bases, and 6 bases had no gene match. The CDR3 DNA sequence: TGTGCCAGCAGCGCTGCCGACAGGGATAATGAAAAACTGTTTTTT. This encodes CASSAADRDNEKLFF.

The chain combines TRBV6-6 with TRBJ1-4; TRBD1 is a possible D gene (6 bases). Germline loops: CDR1 MNHNY, CDR2 SVGAGI (reference sequence). The CDR3 loop spans 15 amino acids. The V gene lost 0 bases and the J gene lost 5 bases, with 10 bases spanning the gap. This chain's CDR3 is CASSYSSGANEKLFF. The DNA of the CDR3 is TGTGCCAGCAGTTACTCTTCAGGGGCGAATGAAAAACTGTTTTTT.

The sample holds a few counts of this clone. The J gene is TRBJ1-1, the V gene TRBV5-4; 8 nucleotides align to TRBD1. Germline V gene data show CDR1 as SGHNT and CDR2 as YYREEE (reference sequence). There are 14 residues in the CDR3. With 4 bases clipped from V and 1 base from J, the junction kept 3 bases outside the gene matches. CDR3 sequence reads: CASSVDRGNTEAFF. CDR3 sequence (DNA): TGTGCCAGCAGCGTAGACAGGGGGAACACTGAAGCTTTCTTT. Full variable domain (outside the CDR3, taken from reference TRBV5-4 and TRBJ1-1): ETGVTQSPTHLIKTRGQQVTLRCSSQSGHNTVSWYQQALGQGPQFIFQYYREEENGRGNFPPRFSGLQFPNYSSELNVNALELDDSALYLCASSVDRGNTEAFFGQGTRLTVV.

The V and J genes are TRBV19 and TRBJ1-2; 8 bases agree with TRBD1. Germline CDR1 LNHDA, CDR2 SQIVND (reference sequence). V was pared by 4 bases and J by 5 bases, with 6 bases of the junction left unmatched. The CDR3 contains 14 residues. CDR3 protein: CASSTGDRLYGYTF. CDR3 nucleotide sequence: TGTGCCAGTAGTACCGGGGACAGGCTATATGGCTACACCTTC.

The chain employs TRBV4-3 and TRBJ2-3, with D possibly being TRBD1 (6 bases). The V gene's germline CDR1 is LGHNA and CDR2 YSLEER. The CDR3 length is 20 residues. V lost 0 bases and J lost 4, with 26 bases in between. The CDR3 sequence: CASSQDLSGLGNGTSDTQYF. CDR3 sequence (DNA): TGCGCCAGCAGCCAAGATTTAAGCGGTTTGGGGAATGGGACATCAGATACGCAGTATTTT.

This clone was seen more than once but under ten times. The chain is built from TRBV5-1 and TRBJ1-6; TRBD1 matches 9 bases. Unmatched junction bases numbered 6, after V lost 4 bases and J lost 7 bases. The germline CDR1 and CDR2 sequences are SGHRS and YFSETQ. The CDR3 consists of 15 residues. The CDR3 nucleotides are TGCGCCAGCAGCCTCCGGACAGGGGACAATTCACCCCTCCACTTT. Residues: CASSLRTGDNSPLHF. Complete variable domain (other parts from reference TRBV5-1 and TRBJ1-6): KAGVTQTPRYLIKTRGQQVTLSCSPISGHRSVSWYQQTPGQGLQFLFEYFSETQRNKGNFPGRFSGRQFSNSRSEMNVSTLELGDSALYLCASSLRTGDNSPLHFGNGTRLTVT.

J is TRBJ2-6 and V is TRBV29-1; D gene uncertain. The CDR3 runs 13 residues. V was cut by 6 bases and J by 3 bases, with 9 bases left in between. Germline CDR1 SQVTM, CDR2 ANQGSEA. This chain's CDR3 is CSVAVGGANVLTF. The CDR3 region has the DNA TGCAGCGTAGCTGTTGGTGGGGCCAACGTCCTGACTTTC.